What follows describes a single T cell receptor (beta chain). Its antigen is not identified. This sample was taken from a study of pediatric ulcerative colitis. One to two pinch biopsies were taken from the rectum during colonoscopy. The diagnostic colonoscopy in ulcerative colitis patients preceded any immunosuppressive treatment. Whole-study findings and limits: In rectum, acute severe colitis had expanded clones and less diversity.

The table came from immunoSEQ multiplex PCR; TCRdb's copy has only in-frame clones and leaves some out. The profile shows 35,000 to 45,000 clones, roughly 70% of them singletons. This receptor was identified in a boy aged 5-17 years with severe ulcerative colitis. Sample: gut tissue.

CDR3 protein: CASSEDRVVGTQYF. The CDR3 DNA sequence: TGTGCCAGCAGTGAAGACCGGGTGGTAGGGACCCAGTACTTC. V and J are TRBV6-1 and TRBJ2-5, with D unresolved. This CDR3 spans 14 amino acids. V was trimmed by 1 base and J by 7 bases, leaving 13 bases between them. Germline CDR1 MNHNS, CDR2 SASEGT.